A selection of T cell receptor beta chains follows, all from one sample in a study of blood T cell repertoires in COVID-19. The repertoire was sequenced with immunoSEQ multiplex PCR; TCRdb's copy has only in-frame clones and lacks some. Altogether fewer than 110,000 clones are present, around 92% being singletons, with the ten largest covering 4.5% to 5%. Sequencing was performed on peripheral blood. These receptors were taken from a middle-aged man with active or convalescent COVID-19. The CDR3 runs from the conserved cysteine through the conserved F or W. Each record gives: J gene, V gene, CDR3 length, CDR3 protein.

j_call: TRBJ2-1
v_call: TRBV24-1
cdr3_length: 15
cdr3_aa: CATSDRLAGYNEQFF

j_call: TRBJ2-5
v_call: TRBV19
cdr3_length: 12
cdr3_aa: CASGGWGETQYF

j_call: TRBJ1-2
v_call: TRBV27
cdr3_length: 14
cdr3_aa: CASSFSGGGYGYTF

j_call: TRBJ1-1
v_call: TRBV18
cdr3_length: 12
cdr3_aa: CASKGGKTEAFF

j_call: TRBJ1-5
v_call: TRBV19
cdr3_length: 14
cdr3_aa: CASSPTGGNQPQHF

j_call: TRBJ2-1
v_call: TRBV27
cdr3_length: 14
cdr3_aa: CASSLGTRANEQFF

j_call: TRBJ1-2
v_call: TRBV5-1
cdr3_length: 12
cdr3_aa: CASSAGLRGYTF

j_call: TRBJ2-7
v_call: TRBV11-2
cdr3_length: 13
cdr3_aa: CASSLRSSYEQYF

j_call: TRBJ1-2
v_call: TRBV5-4
cdr3_length: 13
cdr3_aa: CASSFMPGDGYTF

j_call: TRBJ2-7
v_call: TRBV7-9
cdr3_length: 17
cdr3_aa: CASSYSPGPGTEYEQYF

j_call: TRBJ1-2
v_call: TRBV6-5
cdr3_length: 12
cdr3_aa: CASVTGFYGYTF

j_call: TRBJ2-7
v_call: TRBV27
cdr3_length: 16
cdr3_aa: CASPAHYRGIYYEQYF

j_call: TRBJ1-1
v_call: TRBV14
cdr3_length: 13
cdr3_aa: CASSREVRTEAFF

j_call: TRBJ2-2
v_call: TRBV7-2
cdr3_length: 13
cdr3_aa: CASSLAAGGELFF